This TCR beta chain was recovered during a study of blood T cell repertoires in COVID-19. Enrollees, 18 to 89 years old, lived in 25 or so US areas. TCRdb's table, derived via immunoSEQ multiplex PCR, lists solely in-frame clones and lacks some. This table holds 200,000 or so clones, about 85% found once. The CDR3 has 14 amino acids. V gave up 2 bases and J gave up 9 bases; unmatched junction bases: 7. From germline, CDR1 is SGHDN and CDR2 FVKESK. The sequence was collected from a woman in her twenties or thirties who had recovered from COVID-19. The sequencing sample was made of PBMCs or T cells enriched from blood (not recorded which). This chain uses TRBV14 with TRBJ2-1; 7 positions agree with TRBD1. CDR3 sequence (DNA): TGTGCCAGCAGCCAAATAGAAGGGGGCAGTGAGCAGTTCTTC. Its translation: CASSQIEGGSEQFF.